A single sample gave rise to the 19 T cell receptor beta chains below, sequenced in a study of T cell repertoires in cytomegalovirus infection. TCRdb reprocessed the reads with MiXCR, giving one entry per CDR3 protein. The table includes 150,000 to 200,000 distinct CDR3 sequences, about a tenth detected once. Sequencing input: PBMCs. These receptor sequences come from a human donor in good health (CMV status not recorded). Some clones in this sample may be carry-over from other donors' samples.

This clonotype has a count of ten or more. The rearrangement joins TRBV7-2 to TRBJ1-2; 8 bases match TRBD1. This CDR3 contains 14 residues. Germline V gene data show CDR1 as SGHTA and CDR2 as FQGNSA. V shed 3 bases, J shed 4 bases, and the junction held 4 bases outside the gene matches. This CDR3 is CASSFRGQIYGYTF. The CDR3 coding sequence is TGTGCCAGCAGCTTCAGGGGGCAAATCTATGGCTACACCTTC.

The chain carries TRBV7-9 and TRBJ2-1, with 7 nucleotides matching TRBD1. CDR3 length: 17 residues. V lost 6 bases to trimming and J lost 1 base; unmatched junction nucleotides: 12. Germline V gene sequence: CDR1 SEHNR, CDR2 FQNEAQ (reference sequence). As DNA, the CDR3 is TGTGCCAGCAGTTCTACCTTGACAGGGCCATCCTACAATGAGCAGTTCTTC. This sequence encodes CASSSTLTGPSYNEQFF. The variable domain in full, with the rest retrieved from reference TRBV7-9 and TRBJ2-1, is DTGVSQNPRHKITKRGQNVTFRCDPISEHNRLYWYRQTLGQGPEFLTYFQNEAQLEKSRLLSDRFSAERPKGSFSTLEIQRTEQGDSAMYLCASSSTLTGPSYNEQFFGPGTRLTVL.

Remarks on this clonotype: The junction does not match germline at one end; this may be a read error. The chain combines TRBV5-4 with TRBJ2-1; 10 nucleotides line up with TRBD2. The CDR3 runs 15 residues. The germline CDR1 and CDR2 sequences are SGHNT and YYREEE (reference sequence). This chain's CDR3 is CASSFGTSDYKEQFF. In DNA, the CDR3 is TGTGCCAGCAGCTTCGGGACTAGCGATTACAAAGAGCAGTTCTTC. The variable domain in full, with the rest retrieved from reference TRBV5-4 and TRBJ2-1, is ETGVTQSPTHLIKTRGQQVTLRCSSQSGHNTVSWYQQALGQGPQFIFQYYREEENGRGNFPPRFSGLQFPNYSSELNVNALELDDSALYLCASSFGTSDYKEQFFGPGTRLTVL.

The chain carries TRBV20-1 and TRBJ2-1; D ambiguous. Between the trimmed V and J ends, which lost 5 bases and 4 bases, there was a span of 12 bases. This CDR3 has 13 amino acids. Per germline, CDR1 DFQATT and CDR2 SNEGSKA (reference sequence). CDR3 sequence reads: CSALRTEYNEQFF. CDR3 in DNA: TGCAGTGCTCTCCGGACGGAGTACAATGAGCAGTTCTTC.

Many counts were recorded for this clonotype. The J gene is TRBJ1-1, the V gene TRBV6-2 or TRBV6-3; 8 bases are shared with TRBD1. Germline V gene sequence: CDR1 MNHEY, CDR2 SVGEGT. This CDR3 is 13 amino acids long. J gave up 6 bases and V 7 bases, and 7 bases lay outside the gene matches. The CDR3: CASKIQGAAEAFF. The CDR3 DNA is TGTGCCAGCAAGATCCAGGGGGCCGCTGAAGCTTTCTTT.

This clonotype has a handful of counts. CDR3 residues: CASSLAFGQATDTQYF. The CDR3 DNA is TGTGCCAGCAGCTTGGCCTTTGGACAGGCCACAGATACGCAGTATTTT. The chain uses TRBV5-5 and TRBJ2-3, with 7 bases matching TRBD1. V lost 0 bases to trimming and J lost 2 bases; unmatched junction nucleotides: 6. This CDR3 spans 16 amino acids. Germline values: CDR1 SGHKS, CDR2 YYEKEE (reference sequence).

This clonotype was seen at least ten times. The chain links TRBV7-2 to TRBJ2-7, with D uncertain. V was pared by 5 bases and J by 2 bases, with 7 bases between. This CDR3 comprises 12 residues. CDR1 and CDR2 from the germline V gene are SGHTA and FQGNSA. This CDR3 is CASSPGPYEQYF. The CDR3 region has the DNA TGTGCCAGCAGCCCTGGCCCCTACGAGCAGTACTTC.

This clonotype was seen many times. The chain joins TRBV20-1 to TRBJ1-6; D may be TRBD1 (5 bases). This CDR3 contains 14 residues. Germline CDR1 is DFQATT and CDR2 is SNEGSKA (reference sequence). V dropped 6 bases and J dropped 5 bases, with 14 bases sitting between them. The CDR3 DNA reads as TGCAGTGCCCCTGGGGCAGGAAATAATTCACCCCTCCACTTT. Its translation is CSAPGAGNNSPLHF.

This clonotype was counted at least ten times. This chain joins TRBV7-6 and TRBJ2-3; D uncertain. Germline V gives CDR1 SGHVS, CDR2 FNYEAQ. V was pared by 0 bases and J by 7 bases, with 11 bases between. This CDR3 is 14 amino acids long. The chain's CDR3 is CASSLADSHHTQYF. CDR3 nucleotides: TGTGCCAGCAGCTTAGCCGACTCACACCATACGCAGTATTTT.

This clonotype was seen at least ten times. The J gene is TRBJ2-3, the V gene TRBV7-2, with D maybe TRBD1 (5 bases). The CDR3 is 14 amino acids. Looked up from germline, CDR1 is SGHTA and CDR2 is FQGNSA. The ends were cut back, 1 base at V and 4 bases at J, with 9 bases in the middle. CDR3 region: CASSLGLGPDTQYF. The CDR3 DNA sequence: TGTGCCAGCAGCTTAGGGCTGGGGCCAGATACGCAGTATTTT.

The V call is TRBV2, the J call TRBJ1-1; D is uncertain. Germline CDR1 reads SNHLY; CDR2 reads FYNNEI. Trimming stripped 5 bases from V and 1 base from J, with 8 bases between. The CDR3 is made up of 13 amino acids. The CDR3: CASSSITNTEAFF. The CDR3 nucleotides read TGTGCCAGCAGTTCTATCACGAACACTGAAGCTTTCTTT.

To note about this clonotype: A much larger clone lies a single base off, so this may be a read error. The rearrangement links TRBV7-3 to TRBJ2-1; D unresolved. The CDR3 is 13 residues long. V was shortened by 8 bases and J by 7 bases, with 15 bases between the two germline ends. Per germline, CDR1 SGHTA and CDR2 FQGTGA. This CDR3 reads CASGPEGYNEQFF. In DNA form, the CDR3 reads TGTGCCAGCGGCCCCGAAGGGTATAATGAGCAGTTCTTC.

This clonotype was counted between two and nine times. This chain joins TRBV24-1 and TRBJ2-1; the match to TRBD1 covers 7 bases. The trim removed 5 bases at V and 6 bases at J, leaving 6 bases unmatched. The CDR3 length is 14 residues. The germline CDR1 and CDR2 sequences are KGHDR and SFDVKD. The CDR3 here is CATSVGTALNEQFF. Written as DNA, the CDR3 is TGTGCCACCAGTGTCGGGACAGCCCTCAATGAGCAGTTCTTC.

This clonotype was counted at least ten times. The rearrangement links TRBV10-3 to TRBJ1-2, with TRBD1 matching over 7 bases. The V segment lost 7 bases and the J segment 3 bases; nucleotides outside the gene matches: 2. This CDR3 spans 12 amino acids. CDR1 is ENHRY, CDR2 SYGVKD, per germline. The CDR3 sequence is CAITTGDYGYTF. The CDR3 DNA reads TGTGCCATCACCACAGGGGACTATGGCTACACCTTC.

In this sample, this clonotype turned up a few times. The V gene is TRBV7-9, the J gene TRBJ1-5; the D is unclear. V dropped 2 bases and J dropped 0 bases, with 8 bases sitting between them. Germline CDR1 and CDR2: SEHNR and FQNEAQ (reference sequence). There are 15 residues in the CDR3. As DNA, the CDR3 is TGTGCCAGCAGCTTATCCTCATATAGCAATCAGCCCCAGCATTTT. It encodes CASSLSSYSNQPQHF.

The V and J genes are TRBV25-1 and TRBJ1-3; D unclear. This CDR3 has 16 amino acids. Trimming took off 6 bases at V and 2 bases at J, with 17 bases between the two ends. Germline V lookup: CDR1 MGHDK, CDR2 SYGVNS. Here the CDR3 DNA reads TGTGCCAGCAGAGCCCCGACTGGATTTACTGGAAACACCATATATTTT. Residues: CASRAPTGFTGNTIYF. The full variable domain, completed using reference TRBV25-1 and TRBJ1-3, is EADIYQTPRYLVIGTGKKITLECSQTMGHDKMYWYQQDPGMELHLIHYSYGVNSTEKGDLSSESTVSRIRTEHFPLTLESARPSHTSQYLCASRAPTGFTGNTIYFGEGSWLTVV.

In its sample, this clonotype was seen many times. The rearrangement links TRBV7-2 to TRBJ1-2; 9 nucleotides align to TRBD1. Germline trimming cut 5 bases from V and 6 bases from J; bases unmatched to any gene: 10. The germline V gene has CDR1 SGHTA and CDR2 FQGNSA. The CDR3 length is 15 residues. CDR3 in amino acids: CASSPDRGTSDGYTF. CDR3 bases: TGTGCCAGCAGCCCGGACAGGGGAACTAGTGATGGCTACACCTTC.

On this clonotype: One end of the junction is discordant with germline, which a read error may explain. This chain links TRBV2 with TRBJ2-7, with D unresolved. Germline CDR1 and CDR2: SNHLY and FYNNEI. This CDR3 comprises 15 residues. CDR3 nucleotide sequence: TGTGCCAGCAGTGAAGCCCGGGTAAGCTCCTACGAGAAGTACTTC. It specifies CASSEARVSSYEKYF.

This clonotype appeared a few times. The chain is built from TRBV15 and TRBJ2-1, with 8 bases lining up with TRBD1. V dropped 3 bases and J dropped 5; count of bases not matched to a gene: 6. The CDR3 spans 15 residues. Germline V lookup: CDR1 LNHNV, CDR2 YYDKDF (reference sequence). CDR3 region: CATSRAGTGNNEQFF. The CDR3 DNA reads as TGTGCCACCAGCAGGGCCGGGACAGGAAACAATGAGCAGTTCTTC.